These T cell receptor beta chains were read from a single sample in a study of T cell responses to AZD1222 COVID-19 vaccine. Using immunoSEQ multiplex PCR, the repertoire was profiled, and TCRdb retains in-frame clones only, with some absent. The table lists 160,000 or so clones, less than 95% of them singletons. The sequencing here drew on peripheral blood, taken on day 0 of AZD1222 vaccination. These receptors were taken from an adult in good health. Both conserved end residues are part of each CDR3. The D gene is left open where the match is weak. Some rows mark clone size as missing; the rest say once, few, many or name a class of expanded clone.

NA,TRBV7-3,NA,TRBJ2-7,CASSIPSTRTQEYEQYF,TGTGCCAGCAGCATCCCCAGTACCAGGACCCAAGAGTACGAGCAGTACTTC
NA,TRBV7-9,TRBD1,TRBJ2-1,CASSSTGTGDSYNEQFF,TGTGCCAGCAGCTCCACCGGGACAGGGGATTCCTACAATGAGCAGTTCTTC
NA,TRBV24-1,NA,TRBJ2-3,CATSDFGGAGADTQYF,TGTGCCACCAGTGATTTCGGAGGGGCTGGGGCAGATACGCAGTATTTT
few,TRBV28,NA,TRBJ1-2,CASSQWGGAPYGYTF,TGTGCCAGCAGTCAATGGGGAGGGGCCCCCTATGGCTACACCTTC
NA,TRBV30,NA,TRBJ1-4,CAWSPPVPLAKKLFF,TGTGCCTGGAGTCCCCCCGTCCCCCTCGCTAAAAAACTGTTTTTT
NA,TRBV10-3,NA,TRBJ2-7,CAISERRDAEQYF,TGTGCCATCAGTGAGAGAAGGGACGCCGAGCAGTACTTC
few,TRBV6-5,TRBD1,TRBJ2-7,CASSNRDRGSYEQYF,TGTGCCAGCAGTAACCGGGACAGGGGCTCCTACGAGCAGTACTTC
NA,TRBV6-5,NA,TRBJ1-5,CASSTLGAGNQPQHF,TGTGCCAGCAGTACCCTAGGGGCGGGTAATCAGCCCCAGCATTTT
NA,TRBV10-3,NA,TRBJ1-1,CAITLGMGMNTEAFF,TGTGCCATCACCCTGGGGATGGGAATGAACACTGAAGCTTTCTTT
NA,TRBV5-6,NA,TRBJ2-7,CASSLPGIHEQYF,TGTGCCAGCAGCTTACCGGGGATTCACGAGCAGTACTTC
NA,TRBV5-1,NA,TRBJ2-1,CASSLEGEDNEQFF,TGCGCCAGCAGCTTGGAAGGGGAGGACAATGAGCAGTTCTTC
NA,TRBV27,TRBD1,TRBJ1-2,CASSFGTGGSYTF,TGTGCCAGCAGTTTCGGGACAGGGGGATCCTACACCTTC
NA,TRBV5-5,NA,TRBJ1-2,CASSGSGIGNYGYTF,TGTGCCAGCAGCGGGAGTGGCATTGGGAACTATGGCTACACCTTC
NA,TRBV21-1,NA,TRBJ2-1,CASSLTWRGSYNEQFF,TGTGCCAGCAGCCTTACGTGGAGGGGCTCCTACAATGAGCAGTTCTTC
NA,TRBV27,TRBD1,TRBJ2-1,CASSLLGQGSNEQFF,TGTGCCAGCAGTTTATTGGGACAGGGTAGCAATGAGCAGTTCTTC
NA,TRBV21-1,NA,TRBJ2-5,CASSKGLAGGLQETQYF,TGTGCCAGCAGCAAAGGACTAGCGGGAGGGCTTCAAGAGACCCAGTACTTC
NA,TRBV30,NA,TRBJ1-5,CAWSRGASNQPQHF,TGTGCCTGGTCTCGAGGGGCTAGCAATCAGCCCCAGCATTTT
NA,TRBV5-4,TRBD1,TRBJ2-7,CASSPGGQGSYEQYF,TGTGCCAGCAGCCCTGGGGGACAGGGGTCCTACGAGCAGTACTTC
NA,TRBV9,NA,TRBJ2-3,CASTSRPSTDTQYF,TGTGCTTCCACAAGTCGTCCCTCCACAGATACGCAGTATTTT
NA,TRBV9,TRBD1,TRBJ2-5,CASSSRGQGQETQYF,TGTGCCAGCAGCTCTAGGGGACAGGGCCAAGAGACCCAGTACTTC
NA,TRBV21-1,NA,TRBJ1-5,CASSKGAPTGTEQPQHF,TGTGCCAGCAGCAAAGGGGCGCCAACAGGGACGGAGCAGCCCCAGCATTTT
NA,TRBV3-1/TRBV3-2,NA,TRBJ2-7,CASSQVLQSYEQYF,TGTGCCAGCAGCCAAGTTTTACAGAGCTACGAGCAGTACTTC
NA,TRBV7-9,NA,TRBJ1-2,CASSLGTPNYGYTF,TGTGCCAGCAGCCTAGGGACGCCAAACTATGGCTACACCTTC
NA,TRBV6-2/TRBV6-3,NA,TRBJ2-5,CASSFLRETQYF,TGTGCCAGCAGTTTTCTCCGGGAGACCCAGTACTTC
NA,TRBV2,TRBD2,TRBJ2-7,CASGPNGRTYEQYF,TGTGCCAGCGGCCCCAACGGGAGGACCTACGAGCAGTACTTC
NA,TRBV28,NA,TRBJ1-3,CASREPGPDTIYF,TGTGCCAGCAGGGAGCCGGGACCGGACACCATATATTTT
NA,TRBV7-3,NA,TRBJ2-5,CASSLATGGTQYF,TGTGCCAGCAGCCTTGCTACTGGCGGGACCCAGTACTTC
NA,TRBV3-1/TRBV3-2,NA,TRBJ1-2,CASSLRLAGYTF,TGTGCCAGCAGCTTGAGGCTGGCTGGCTACACCTTC
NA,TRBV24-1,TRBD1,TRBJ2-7,CATSDHGTGVNEQYF,TGTGCCACCAGTGATCACGGGACAGGGGTGAACGAGCAGTACTTC
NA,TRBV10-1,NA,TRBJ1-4,CAIRTRLPSCVKEKLFF,TGCGCCATCAGGACTCGCCTACCCTCCTGCGTCAAGGAAAAACTGTTTTTT
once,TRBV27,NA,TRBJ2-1,CASRGLAPYNEQFF,TGTGCCAGCAGAGGTCTAGCGCCCTACAATGAGCAGTTCTTC
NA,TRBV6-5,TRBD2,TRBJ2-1,CASSRSGRADNEQFF,TGTGCCAGCAGTCGAAGCGGGAGAGCCGACAATGAGCAGTTCTTC
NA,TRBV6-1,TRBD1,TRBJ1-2,CASSPTPGQAATF,TGTGCCAGCAGTCCCACCCCGGGACAGGCCGCCACCTTC
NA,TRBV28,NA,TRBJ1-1,CASRGEEGRGNTEAFF,TGTGCCAGCAGGGGAGAGGAGGGAAGAGGTAACACTGAAGCTTTCTTT
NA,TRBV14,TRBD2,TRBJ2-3,CASSQGGLASTDTQYF,TGTGCCAGCAGCCAAGGGGGACTAGCGAGCACAGATACGCAGTATTTT
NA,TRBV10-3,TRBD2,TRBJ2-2,CAISEAGTSGTGELFF,TGTGCCATCAGTGAGGCTGGGACTAGCGGAACCGGGGAGCTGTTTTTT
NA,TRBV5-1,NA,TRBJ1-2,CASSLEDYGYTF,TGCGCCAGCAGCTTGGAGGACTATGGCTACACCTTC
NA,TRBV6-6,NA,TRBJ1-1,CASSQTPKEAFF,TGTGCCAGCAGCCAAACCCCGAAGGAAGCTTTCTTT
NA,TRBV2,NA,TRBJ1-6,CASNLRGGFSPLHF,TGTGCCAGCAACCTTAGGGGCGGGTTTTCACCCCTCCACTTT